A single sample gave rise to the 29 T cell receptor beta chains below, sequenced in a study of Tregs in tolerant kidney transplant recipients. Repertoires were generated with immunoSEQ multiplex PCR, while TCRdb's copy carries only in-frame clones and drops some. The data contain over 50,000 clones, about 83% of them singletons. The sample comprised CD4+ T cells from blood. The receptor set was obtained from a human donor in good health.

The chain recombines TRBV15 with TRBJ1-4; D not resolved. V was clipped by 7 bases and J by 7 bases, with 10 bases between them. Germline CDR1 is LNHNV and CDR2 is YYDKDF (reference sequence). The CDR3 has 12 residues. The CDR3 region is CATIGSGEKLFF. The CDR3, as DNA: TGTGCCACCATTGGATCAGGTGAAAAACTGTTTTTT. The full variable domain, completed using reference TRBV15 and TRBJ1-4, is DAMVIQNPRYQVTQFGKPVTLSCSQTLNHNVMYWYQQKSSQAPKLLFHYYDKDFNNEADTPDNFQSRRPNTSFCFLDIRSPGLGDTAMYLCATIGSGEKLFFGSGTQLSVL.

The gene calls are TRBV5-1 and TRBJ2-5; D remains unclear. Trimming removed 5 bases from V and 0 bases from J, with 11 bases in between. In germline, CDR1 is SGHRS, CDR2 YFSETQ. CDR3 size: 14 residues. This CDR3 is CASRPTRYQETQYF. Written as DNA, the CDR3 is TGCGCCAGCAGACCCACTCGGTACCAAGAGACCCAGTACTTC.

This clone was seen a handful of times. The chain joins TRBV7-2 to TRBJ1-1; D gene ambiguous. Germline V CDR1 and CDR2: SGHTA, FQGNSA. The length of the CDR3 is 15 residues. V dropped 1 base and J dropped 1 base, with 10 bases sitting between them. The CDR3 bases are TGTGCCAGCAGCTTAGGTCGGGCTGGGAACACTGAAGCTTTCTTT. Translating gives CASSLGRAGNTEAFF.

In this sample, this clone turned up once. The chain links TRBV11-3 to TRBJ2-5; D unclear. The CDR3 sequence is 12 residues long. Trimming left V 5 bases short and J 5 bases short, with 9 bases between. Per germline, CDR1 SGHNT and CDR2 YENEEA. As DNA, the CDR3 is TGTGCCAGCAGCAAAAGCATCGAGACCCAGTACTTC. This sequence encodes CASSKSIETQYF.

The chain has TRBV30 and TRBJ1-5; no firm D call. Germline CDR1 GTSNPN, CDR2 SVGIG (reference sequence). CDR3 length: 16 amino acids. Between the trimmed V and J ends, which lost 0 bases and 0 bases, there was a span of 12 bases. CDR3 in amino acids: CAWSVRGTVSNQPQHF. The CDR3 nucleotides are TGTGCCTGGAGTGTACGAGGTACCGTTAGCAATCAGCCCCAGCATTTT.

This chain links TRBV9 with TRBJ1-2; D possibly corresponds to TRBD1 (6 bases). The CDR3 length is 15 residues. V dropped 0 bases and J dropped 4 bases, with 13 bases sitting between them. Germline CDR1 SGDLS, CDR2 YYNGEE. The CDR3 region has the DNA TGTGCCAGCAGCGTAGTCAGGGGAGGGGGCTATGGCTACACCTTC. This translates into CASSVVRGGGYGYTF.

The chain joins TRBV5-5 to TRBJ1-6, with a tentative D call TRBD1 (5 bases). Germline loops: CDR1 SGHKS, CDR2 YYEKEE (reference sequence). Trimming took 1 base from V and 12 from J, leaving 17 bases between them. The length of the CDR3 is 15 residues. Written as DNA, the CDR3 is TGTGCCAGCAGCTTGAACTACCAGGGACCTGAACCCCTCCACTTT. Encoded protein: CASSLNYQGPEPLHF.

The chain recombines TRBV11-3 with TRBJ2-1; 9 bases are a match to TRBD2. V shed 8 bases, J shed 3 bases, and the junction held 5 bases outside the gene matches. The CDR3 totals 14 residues. CDR1 and CDR2 (germline): SGHNT, YENEEA. The CDR3 sequence: CASGKLAGYNEQFF. The CDR3 DNA follows: TGTGCCAGCGGTAAACTAGCGGGCTACAATGAGCAGTTCTTC.

This clone was seen once. The V and J genes are TRBV7-3 and TRBJ1-1, with 8 positions matching TRBD1. Per germline, CDR1 SGHTA and CDR2 FQGTGA. CDR3 length: 14 residues. V lost 5 bases and J lost 1; bases outside the gene matches: 3. In DNA form, the CDR3 reads TGTGCCAGCAGCAGGGACAGGTCGAACACTGAAGCTTTCTTT. As protein: CASSRDRSNTEAFF.

The CDR3 spells CASSFAAGTEAFF. Here the CDR3 DNA reads TGTGCCAGCAGCTTCGCGGCCGGTACTGAAGCTTTCTTT. The V call is TRBV7-9, the J call TRBJ1-1; D is unclear. Germline CDR1 is SEHNR and CDR2 is FQNEAQ (reference sequence). The CDR3 sequence is 13 residues long. V was shortened by 3 bases and J by 5 bases, with 10 bases between the two germline ends. The full variable domain, its missing parts supplied by reference TRBV7-9 and TRBJ1-1, is DTGVSQNPRHKITKRGQNVTFRCDPISEHNRLYWYRQTLGQGPEFLTYFQNEAQLEKSRLLSDRFSAERPKGSFSTLEIQRTEQGDSAMYLCASSFAAGTEAFFGQGTRLTVV.

This chain links TRBV19 with TRBJ1-2, with a weak D call TRBD1 (5 bases). The CDR3 spans 13 residues. The V gene's germline CDR1 is LNHDA and CDR2 SQIVND (reference sequence). V lost 10 bases to trimming and J lost 8 bases, with 20 bases between them. The CDR3, as DNA: TGTGCCACCCGGGGACTGATCGATGGCGGCTACACCTTC. It codes for CATRGLIDGGYTF.

The V and J genes are TRBV18 and TRBJ1-6, with 8 positions matching TRBD1. Germline CDR1 reads KGHSH; CDR2 reads LQKENI. This CDR3 contains 14 residues. V lost 1 base and J lost 10; bases outside the gene matches: 3. The CDR3 reads CASSPQTGGSPLHF. In nucleotides, the CDR3 is TGTGCCAGCTCACCACAAACAGGGGGGTCACCCCTCCACTTT.

V and J are TRBV5-1 and TRBJ2-5, with D perhaps TRBD1 (5 bases). Trimming pared 4 bases from V and 2 bases from J, leaving 24 bases between. The CDR3 has 18 amino acids. The germline CDR1 and CDR2 sequences are SGHRS and YFSETQ. The CDR3 sequence is CASSIQGWGRGGQETQYF. The CDR3 DNA follows: TGCGCCAGCAGCATCCAAGGATGGGGCCGCGGCGGTCAAGAGACCCAGTACTTC.

The chain recombines TRBV7-2 with TRBJ2-4; 8 nucleotides line up with TRBD1. The CDR3 is 14 residues long. Trimming cost V 2 bases and J 8 bases; bases outside gene matches: 5. Germline V lookup: CDR1 SGHTA, CDR2 FQGNSA. CDR3 DNA sequence: TGTGCCAGCAGCTTAAACAGGGGGATGGACATTCAGTACTTC. Protein product: CASSLNRGMDIQYF.

The sample holds a few counts of this clone. This rearrangement joins TRBV6-5 to TRBJ2-5; D gene unclear. Trimming left V 8 bases short and J 5 bases short, with 12 bases between. Germline-derived CDR1 and CDR2 are MNHEY and SVGAGI. CDR3 length: 12 residues. This chain's CDR3 is CASGRQPETQYF. CDR3 nucleotide sequence: TGTGCCAGCGGTAGACAACCGGAGACCCAGTACTTC.

The V and J genes are TRBV6-6 and TRBJ2-2; D gene ambiguous. V was shortened by 3 bases and J by 8 bases, with 10 bases between the two germline ends. Germline V gene lookup returns CDR1 MNHNY and CDR2 SVGAGI (reference sequence). The CDR3 is 13 amino acids. The CDR3 coding sequence is TGTGCCAGCAGTTATCCCCCCCCGGGGGAGCTGTTTTTT. Protein sequence: CASSYPPPGELFF.

The chain recombines TRBV19 with TRBJ2-7, with 7 bases lining up with TRBD2. The CDR3 consists of 14 residues. Per the germline V gene, CDR1 is LNHDA and CDR2 is SQIVND (reference sequence). Losses at the gene ends were 5 bases for V and 2 bases for J; bases not matched to a gene: 6. CDR3 protein: CASSEAGLTYEQYF. The CDR3 region has the DNA TGTGCCAGTAGTGAAGCGGGGTTAACCTACGAGCAGTACTTC. Complete variable domain (other parts from reference TRBV19 and TRBJ2-7): DGGITQSPKYLFRKEGQNVTLSCEQNLNHDAMYWYRQDPGQGLRLIYYSQIVNDFQKGDIAEGYSVSREKKESFPLTVTSAQKNPTAFYLCASSEAGLTYEQYFGPGTRLTVT.

By frequency in the sample, this clone is medium-sized. V is TRBV6-5 and J is TRBJ1-5; 9 bases are shared with TRBD1. V shed 7 bases and J 5 bases; nucleotides not matched to a gene: 9. This CDR3 is 15 amino acids long. Germline CDR1 reads MNHEY; CDR2 reads SVGAGI. The CDR3 nucleotides read TGTGCCAGCAAGAACAACAGGGGGCCTGATCAGCCCCAGCATTTT. Encoded protein: CASKNNRGPDQPQHF.

The chain carries TRBV7-2 and TRBJ1-1, with a tentative D call TRBD1 (5 bases). CDR3 length equals 14 residues. The germline V gene encodes CDR1 SGHTA and CDR2 FQGNSA. Trimming took off 7 bases at V and 1 base at J, with 13 bases between the two ends. In DNA form, the CDR3 reads TGTGCCAGCACCATCGGGGGAGCGAACACTGAAGCTTTCTTT. Protein product: CASTIGGANTEAFF.

The chain couples TRBV11-3 to TRBJ2-1; D is ambiguous. The CDR3 length is 11 residues. CDR1 is SGHNT, CDR2 YENEEA, per germline. The ends were cut back, 4 bases at V and 9 bases at J, with 7 bases in the middle. In DNA form, the CDR3 reads TGTGCCAGCAGCTCCAACTTTGAGCAGTTCTTC. This sequence encodes CASSSNFEQFF.

The chain employs TRBV10-3 and TRBJ2-3, with 11 bases fitting TRBD2. Germline V gene sequence: CDR1 ENHRY, CDR2 SYGVKD. Trimming took 5 bases from V and 0 from J; bases not matched to a gene: 4. This CDR3 spans 16 amino acids. The CDR3 DNA sequence: TGTGCCATCAGTTCTAGCGGGGGGCTAAGCACAGATACGCAGTATTTT. Its translation: CAISSSGGLSTDTQYF.

This chain connects TRBV29-1 to TRBJ2-5; no reliable D call. CDR3 length: 11 residues. Germline CDR1 and CDR2: SQVTM and ANQGSEA. The V gene lost 5 bases and the J gene lost 3 bases, with 7 bases spanning the gap. The CDR3 DNA reads as TGCAGCGTTCAGCCTAAAGAGACCCAGTACTTC. This gives the protein CSVQPKETQYF.

The chain joins TRBV18 to TRBJ1-1, with TRBD1 as a possible D gene (6 bases). The CDR3 totals 13 residues. Germline loops: CDR1 KGHSH, CDR2 LQKENI. V was clipped by 7 bases and J by 3 bases, with 12 bases between them. CDR3 bases: TGTGCCAGCTGGGGGCAGGCTCACACTGAAGCTTTCTTT. This codes for CASWGQAHTEAFF. The whole variable domain, filled in from reference TRBV18 and TRBJ1-1, reads NAGVMQNPRHLVRRRGQEARLRCSPMKGHSHVYWYRQLPEEGLKFMVYLQKENIIDESGMPKERFSAEFPKEGPSILRIQQVVRGDSAAYFCASWGQAHTEAFFGQGTRLTVV.

Sample share makes this clone medium-sized. This rearrangement joins TRBV4-1 to TRBJ2-7, with 8 positions matching TRBD2. Germline V lookup: CDR1 MGHRA, CDR2 YSYEKL. The ends lost 0 bases at V and 2 bases at J; junction bases unmatched: 3. The CDR3 extends over 15 amino acids. The chain's CDR3 is CASSQETSGAYEQYF. The CDR3 DNA reads as TGCGCCAGCAGCCAAGAAACTAGCGGCGCCTACGAGCAGTACTTC.

The DNA of the CDR3 is TGTGCCAGCACTCTAGCTAGTAACTATGGCTACACCTTC. Its protein product is CASTLASNYGYTF. The chain combines TRBV2 with TRBJ1-2; D is uncertain. The CDR3 runs 13 residues. Trimming left V 7 bases short and J 1 base short, with 10 bases between. The germline CDR1 and CDR2 sequences are SNHLY and FYNNEI. Looking up the rest from reference TRBV2 and TRBJ1-2 gives the full variable domain: EPEVTQTPSHQVTQMGQEVILRCVPISNHLYFYWYRQILGQKVEFLVSFYNNEISEKSEIFDDQFSVERPDGSNFTLKIRSTKLEDSAMYFCASTLASNYGYTFGSGTRLTVV.

This clone was picked up a small number of times. V and J are TRBV10-3 and TRBJ1-5, with D perhaps TRBD1 (6 bases). The CDR3 consists of 13 residues. The germline gives CDR1 ENHRY, CDR2 SYGVKD. Trimming cost V 4 bases and J 10 bases, with 14 bases left between them. CDR3 in amino acids: CAISGGGKGPQHF. The CDR3 nucleotides are TGTGCCATCAGTGGAGGGGGGAAAGGACCCCAGCATTTT.

This chain uses TRBV6-5 with TRBJ2-2; 7 positions match TRBD1. This CDR3 comprises 13 residues. With V trimmed by 4 bases and J by 9 bases, 5 bases remained unmatched. The V gene's germline CDR1 is MNHEY and CDR2 SVGAGI. CDR3 loop: CASSSLTGRELFF. For the CDR3, the DNA is TGTGCCAGCAGTTCCCTGACAGGGAGGGAGCTGTTTTTT.

The chain combines TRBV29-1 with TRBJ2-1, with D tentatively TRBD1 (6 bases). The V gene lost 4 bases and the J gene lost 7 bases, with 14 bases spanning the gap. The germline CDR1 and CDR2 sequences are SQVTM and ANQGSEA. CDR3 length equals 13 residues. In DNA form, the CDR3 reads TGCAGCGTTGCATGGTCAGGGGAGAATGAGCAGTTCTTC. The encoded protein is CSVAWSGENEQFF.

V is TRBV5-1 and J is TRBJ2-1; 8 nucleotides align to TRBD2. Germline CDR1 reads SGHRS; CDR2 reads YFSETQ. CDR3 length equals 14 residues. Germline trimming cut 8 bases from V and 7 bases from J; bases unmatched to any gene: 11. The CDR3 sequence is CASFPGLGVNEQFF. The CDR3 DNA reads as TGCGCCAGTTTTCCGGGACTAGGGGTAAATGAGCAGTTCTTC.